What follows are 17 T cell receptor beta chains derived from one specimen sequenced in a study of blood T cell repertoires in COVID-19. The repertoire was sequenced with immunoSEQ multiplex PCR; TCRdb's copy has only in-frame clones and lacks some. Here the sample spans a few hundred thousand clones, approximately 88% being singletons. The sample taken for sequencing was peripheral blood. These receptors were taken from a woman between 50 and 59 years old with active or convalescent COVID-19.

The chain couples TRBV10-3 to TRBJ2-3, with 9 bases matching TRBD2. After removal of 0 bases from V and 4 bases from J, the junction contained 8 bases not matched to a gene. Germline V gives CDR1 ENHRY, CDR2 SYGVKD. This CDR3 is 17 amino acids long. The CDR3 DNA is TGTGCCATCAGTGAGTCGGTCATAGCGGGAGACGCAGATACGCAGTATTTT. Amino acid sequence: CAISESVIAGDADTQYF.

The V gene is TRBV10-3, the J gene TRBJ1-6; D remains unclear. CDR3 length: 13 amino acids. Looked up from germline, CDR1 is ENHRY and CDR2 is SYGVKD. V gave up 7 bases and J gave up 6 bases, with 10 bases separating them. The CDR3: CAITSQINSPLHF. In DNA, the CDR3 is TGTGCCATCACATCACAGATTAATTCACCCCTCCACTTT.

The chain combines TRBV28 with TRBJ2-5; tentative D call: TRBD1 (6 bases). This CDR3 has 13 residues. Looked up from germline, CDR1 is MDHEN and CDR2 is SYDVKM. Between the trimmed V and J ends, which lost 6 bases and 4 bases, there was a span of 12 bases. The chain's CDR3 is CASRSGVLETQYF. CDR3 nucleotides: TGTGCCAGCAGATCAGGGGTCCTAGAGACCCAGTACTTC.

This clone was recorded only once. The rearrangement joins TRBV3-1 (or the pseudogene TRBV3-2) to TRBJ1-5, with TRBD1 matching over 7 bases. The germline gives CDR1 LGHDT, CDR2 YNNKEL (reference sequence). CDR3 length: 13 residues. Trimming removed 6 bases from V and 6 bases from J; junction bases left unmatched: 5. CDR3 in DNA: TGTGCCAGCAGACAAAGGGGGCCTCAGCCCCAGCATTTT. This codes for CASRQRGPQPQHF.

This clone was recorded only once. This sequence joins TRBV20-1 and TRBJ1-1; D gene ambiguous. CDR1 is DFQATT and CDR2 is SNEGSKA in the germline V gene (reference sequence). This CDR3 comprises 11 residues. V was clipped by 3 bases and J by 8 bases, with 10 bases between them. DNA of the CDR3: TGCAGTGCTAGCGAGGCCCTAGAAGCTTTCTTT. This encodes CSASEALEAFF.

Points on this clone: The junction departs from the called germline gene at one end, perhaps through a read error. For the CDR3, the DNA is TGCGCCCGCAGCTTGCGGGGGGGGGCAGATACGCAGTATTTT. Amino acids: CARSLRGGADTQYF. The chain recombines TRBV5-1 with TRBJ2-3, with 9 bases fitting TRBD2. CDR1 and CDR2 (germline): SGHRS, YFSETQ. CDR3 length: 14 amino acids.

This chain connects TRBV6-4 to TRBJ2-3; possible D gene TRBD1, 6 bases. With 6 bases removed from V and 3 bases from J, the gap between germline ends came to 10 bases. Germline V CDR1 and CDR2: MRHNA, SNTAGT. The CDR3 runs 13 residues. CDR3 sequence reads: CASRKQGTDTQYF. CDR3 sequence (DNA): TGTGCCAGCAGAAAACAGGGTACAGATACGCAGTATTTT.

The CDR3 protein is CASSRQGDYGYTF. CDR3 nucleotides: TGTGCCAGCTCACGGCAGGGGGACTATGGCTACACCTTC. This chain uses TRBV18 with TRBJ1-2; 7 bases align to TRBD1. Germline V gives CDR1 KGHSH, CDR2 LQKENI. V lost 4 bases, J lost 3 bases, and 2 bases stayed unmatched. The CDR3 loop spans 13 amino acids.

The CDR3 nucleotides read TGTGCCAGCAGCTTAGGACTAGCGGGCGTGGGGCGGACAGATACGCAGTATTTT. This sequence encodes CASSLGLAGVGRTDTQYF. The rearrangement uses TRBV7-2 and TRBJ2-3, with 10 bases that match TRBD2. The CDR3 covers 18 residues. Trimming took 1 base from V and 3 from J; bases not matched to a gene: 10. Germline lookup yields CDR1 SGHTA and CDR2 FQGNSA.

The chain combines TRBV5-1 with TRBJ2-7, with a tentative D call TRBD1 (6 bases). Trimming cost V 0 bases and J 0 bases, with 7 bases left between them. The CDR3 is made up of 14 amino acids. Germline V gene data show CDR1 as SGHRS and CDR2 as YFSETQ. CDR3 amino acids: CASSLEGVSYEQYF. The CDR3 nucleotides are TGCGCCAGCAGCTTGGAGGGGGTCTCCTACGAGCAGTACTTC.

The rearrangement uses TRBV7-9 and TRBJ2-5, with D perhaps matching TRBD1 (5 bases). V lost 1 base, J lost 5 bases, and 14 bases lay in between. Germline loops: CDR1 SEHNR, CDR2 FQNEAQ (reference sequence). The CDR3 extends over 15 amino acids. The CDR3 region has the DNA TGTGCCAGCAGCTTAGGTGGGCAGGGTGTGGAGACCCAGTACTTC. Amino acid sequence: CASSLGGQGVETQYF. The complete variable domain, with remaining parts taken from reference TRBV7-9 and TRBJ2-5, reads DTGVSQNPRHKITKRGQNVTFRCDPISEHNRLYWYRQTLGQGPEFLTYFQNEAQLEKSRLLSDRFSAERPKGSFSTLEIQRTEQGDSAMYLCASSLGGQGVETQYFGPGTRLLVL.

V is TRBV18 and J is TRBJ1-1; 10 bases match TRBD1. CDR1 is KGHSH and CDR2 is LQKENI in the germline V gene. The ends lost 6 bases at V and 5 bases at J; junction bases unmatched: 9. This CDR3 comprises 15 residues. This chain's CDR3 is CASSRDRGSYTEAFF. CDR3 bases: TGTGCCAGCTCCCGGGACAGGGGAAGTTATACTGAAGCTTTCTTT.

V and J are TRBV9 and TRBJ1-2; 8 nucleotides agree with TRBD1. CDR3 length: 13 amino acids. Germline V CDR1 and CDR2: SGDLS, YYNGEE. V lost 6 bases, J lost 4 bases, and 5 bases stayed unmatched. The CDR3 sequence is CASTIGQGYGYTF. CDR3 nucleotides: TGTGCCAGCACGATTGGACAGGGCTATGGCTACACCTTC. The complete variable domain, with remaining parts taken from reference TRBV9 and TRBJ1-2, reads DSGVTQTPKHLITATGQRVTLRCSPRSGDLSVYWYQQSLDQGLQFLIQYYNGEERAKGNILERFSAQQFPDLHSELNLSSLELGDSALYFCASTIGQGYGYTFGSGTRLTVV.

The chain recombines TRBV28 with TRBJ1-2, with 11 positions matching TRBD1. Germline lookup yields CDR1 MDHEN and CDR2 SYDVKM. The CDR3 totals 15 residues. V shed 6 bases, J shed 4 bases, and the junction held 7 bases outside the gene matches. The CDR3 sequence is CASRRQGQGVYGYTF. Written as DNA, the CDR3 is TGTGCCAGCAGACGACAGGGACAGGGGGTCTATGGCTACACCTTC.

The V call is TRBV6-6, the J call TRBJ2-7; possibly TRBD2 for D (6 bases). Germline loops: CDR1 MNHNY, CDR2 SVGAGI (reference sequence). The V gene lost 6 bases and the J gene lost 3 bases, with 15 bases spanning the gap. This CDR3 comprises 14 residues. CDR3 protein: CASSGTEGFYEQYF. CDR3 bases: TGTGCCAGCAGCGGGACGGAGGGATTCTACGAGCAGTACTTC.

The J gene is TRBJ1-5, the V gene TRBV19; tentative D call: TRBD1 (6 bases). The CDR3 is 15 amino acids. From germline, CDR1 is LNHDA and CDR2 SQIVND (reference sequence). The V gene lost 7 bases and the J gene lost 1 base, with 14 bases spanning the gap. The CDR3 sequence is CASTPGEGSNQPQHF. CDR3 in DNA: TGTGCCAGTACCCCAGGGGAAGGAAGCAATCAGCCCCAGCATTTT.

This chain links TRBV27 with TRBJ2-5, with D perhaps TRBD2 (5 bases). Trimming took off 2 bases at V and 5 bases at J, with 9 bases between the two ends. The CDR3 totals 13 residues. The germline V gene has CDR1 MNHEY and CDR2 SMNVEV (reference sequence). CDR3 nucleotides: TGTGCCAGCAGTTTAAGAGGGAGTGAGACCCAGTACTTC. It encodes CASSLRGSETQYF.